This T cell receptor (beta chain) was captured in a study of preoperative IRX-2 immunotherapy in early breast cancer. The treatment denotes: preoperative locoregional IRX-2 cytokine immunotherapy. This phase Ib study tested locoregional IRX-2 cytokine immunotherapy given before surgery. Sequenced by immunoSEQ multiplex PCR; TCRdb stores in-frame clones only, minus some. The sample carries some 42,000 clones, roughly 80% recorded once. This CDR3 region has 14 residues. Germline V lookup: CDR1 GTSNPN, CDR2 SVGIG (reference sequence). Trimming removed 4 bases from V and 3 bases from J, with 12 bases in between.

The J gene is TRBJ2-2, the V gene TRBV30, with D uncertain. Material: lymph node tissue, obtained after IRX-2 immunotherapy. The TCR comes from a human donor with breast cancer. The CDR3 protein is CAWNMQGYTGELFF. The CDR3 DNA reads as TGTGCCTGGAACATGCAAGGGTACACCGGGGAGCTGTTTTTT. Full variable domain (rest looked up from reference TRBV30 and TRBJ2-2): SQTIHQWPATLVQPVGSPLSLECTVEGTSNPNLYWYRQAAGRGLQLLFYSVGIGQISSEVPQNLSASRPQDRQFILSSKKLLLSDSGFYLCAWNMQGYTGELFFGEGSRLTVL.